This record looks at one TCR beta chain sequence and its context. A second roughly 6 to 11 cycle PCR used barcoded and J-beta primers. A template-switch adaptor with 12 random nucleotides tagged each cDNA molecule. TCRdb fed the 5' RACE reads into MiXCR, producing one record per CDR3 protein. The sample lists some 790,000 distinct CDR3 sequences; 25% to 35% were seen once. These data belong to a study of blood T cells in healthy people across ages. V was trimmed by 0 bases and J by 7 bases, leaving 17 bases between them. This CDR3 has 16 residues. Looked up from germline, CDR1 is SGHKS and CDR2 is YYEKEE (reference sequence). Donors gave 8 to 10 milliliters of peripheral blood apiece.

The sample taken for sequencing was blood. This chain uses TRBV5-5 with TRBJ1-5, with D possibly matching TRBD1 (5 bases). This TCR was recovered from a woman aged 80 or older in good health. CDR3 DNA: TGTGCCAGCAGCTTGGGAAGTGTGGGGGTGCGCCAGCCCCAGCATTTT. Its translation: CASSLGSVGVRQPQHF.